The sequence of this T cell receptor beta chain was determined in a study of T cells after yellow fever vaccination. Study at large: Preparation used SMART-Seq v4 Ultra Low Input for the low-cell-number fractions. Broader study findings: Boosting was followed by the reappearance of most primary-vaccination clones (approximately 95% CD4, around 91% CD8). Weaker overall was a secondary response that nonetheless peaked faster, on day 5 versus 15.

This clonotype was seen many times. What it binds is unknown. Generation of TCR cDNA used 5'RACE template switching (which added a universal primer site and UMIs). TCRdb independently ran MiXCR on the 5' RACE reads; one entry per CDR3 protein. The profile shows approximately 260,000 distinct CDR3 sequences, around 4.9% of them singletons. The source material was CD4+ T cells sorted from PBMCs, sampled on the day of the yellow fever booster vaccination. The clonotype originates from a young man who received the YFV17D yellow fever vaccine.

CDR3 protein: CASSLITGGFSTDTQYF. The CDR3 region has the DNA TGCGCCAGCAGCTTGATAACAGGGGGATTTAGCACAGATACGCAGTATTTT. The chain carries TRBV5-1 and TRBJ2-3, with 8 bases aligning to TRBD1. The CDR3 extends over 17 amino acids. Germline-derived CDR1 and CDR2 are SGHRS and YFSETQ. The V segment lost 1 base and the J segment 0 bases; nucleotides outside the gene matches: 7.